The 20 T cell receptor beta chains presented below share a single source sample, sequenced in a study of identical twins. Each CDR3 protein gets one entry after TCRdb re-called the 5' RACE reads with MiXCR. The repertoire includes 1.5 million to 2 million distinct CDR3 sequences, under 35% of them detected once, and roughly 0.3% sits in the top ten. The sequenced sample was cord blood. These receptors all come from a newborn girl in good health.

This chain uses TRBV3-1 with TRBJ2-1; maybe TRBD2 (6 bases). CDR3 length equals 15 residues. CDR1 is LGHDT, CDR2 YNNKEL, per germline (reference sequence). Trimming cost V 5 bases and J 5 bases, with 16 bases left between them. DNA for the CDR3: TGTGCCAGCAGCACACCGGGAGATACAAACAATGAGCAGTTCTTC. As protein: CASSTPGDTNNEQFF.

This rearrangement joins TRBV11-2 to TRBJ1-4; D possibly corresponds to TRBD1 (6 bases). V lost 4 bases to trimming and J lost 8 bases, with 11 bases between them. CDR1 is SGHAT and CDR2 is FQNNGV in the germline V gene. The CDR3 consists of 13 residues. CDR3 nucleotide sequence: TGTGCCAGCAGCTCCGGACAGTGGGAAAAACTGTTTTTT. Translating it yields CASSSGQWEKLFF.

This clonotype occurred many times. The chain couples TRBV7-9 to TRBJ1-4, with D possibly TRBD1 on 6 matching bases. V lost 4 bases and J lost 2, with 11 bases in between. This CDR3 spans 15 amino acids. Germline V gene sequence: CDR1 SEHNR, CDR2 FQNEAQ (reference sequence). CDR3 sequence reads: CASSSLQGTNEKLFF. The CDR3 DNA is TGTGCCAGCAGCTCGCTACAGGGTACTAATGAAAAACTGTTTTTT.

The chain couples TRBV6-5 to TRBJ1-2; D unclear. CDR1 and CDR2 (germline): MNHEY, SVGAGI. The CDR3 consists of 13 residues. The V end lost 6 bases, the J end lost 3 bases, and 11 bases lay between the germline ends. The CDR3 region is CASRAQAYYGYTF. For the CDR3, the DNA is TGTGCCAGCAGAGCGCAGGCCTACTATGGCTACACCTTC.

V and J are TRBV3-1 and TRBJ1-6; D is uncertain. Germline assignment: CDR1 LGHDT and CDR2 YNNKEL (reference sequence). The length of the CDR3 is 13 residues. V was clipped by 5 bases and J by 9 bases, with 11 bases between them. The CDR3 DNA reads as TGTGCCAGCAGCTTCCGGGCCTCTTCACCCCTCCACTTT. Amino acid sequence: CASSFRASSPLHF.

There are a few counts of this clonotype. This sequence joins TRBV20-1 and TRBJ1-3; no clear D. CDR3 length equals 12 residues. Germline CDR1 DFQATT, CDR2 SNEGSKA (reference sequence). V shed 1 base and J shed 4 bases, with 5 bases lying between them. CDR3 coding DNA: TGCAGTGCTAGAGCCCCAGGAAACACCATATATTTT. This encodes CSARAPGNTIYF.

The J gene is TRBJ2-5, the V gene TRBV7-2; TRBD2 might be the D (5 bases). The V end was cut by 0 bases, the J end by 12 bases, with 17 bases between. Per the germline V gene, CDR1 is SGHTA and CDR2 is FQGNSA. There are 14 residues in the CDR3. The CDR3 region is CASSLAGVMGSEYF. CDR3 nucleotides: TGTGCCAGCAGCTTAGCGGGAGTCATGGGGTCTGAGTACTTC.

There are a few counts of this clonotype. The V gene is TRBV12-3 or TRBV12-4, the J gene TRBJ2-2, with TRBD2 identical over 9 bases. Trimming took 5 bases from V and 2 from J; bases not matched to a gene: 12. The CDR3 is made up of 18 amino acids. CDR3 sequence: CASSPNQWTSVNTGELFF. In DNA, the CDR3 is TGTGCCAGCAGTCCCAACCAATGGACTAGCGTTAACACCGGGGAGCTGTTTTTT.

The J gene is TRBJ2-1, the V gene TRBV24-1; 7 bases align to TRBD2. The closer fit of TRBJ2-7 to the DNA end suggests the J call may be wrong. The CDR3 sequence is 16 residues long. The germline gives CDR1 KGHDR, CDR2 SFDVKD. This CDR3 is CATSDLRGRDHNEQYF. CDR3 DNA: TGTGCCACCAGTGATTTACGCGGGAGAGACCACAATGAGCAGTACTTC.

This CDR3 is CASSLGGGYTYNEQFF. CDR3 bases: TGCGCCAGCAGCTTGGGGGGGGGCTATACCTACAATGAGCAGTTCTTC. The chain uses TRBV5-1 and TRBJ2-1; D perhaps matches TRBD2 (7 bases). The CDR3 runs to 16 residues. The germline gives CDR1 SGHRS, CDR2 YFSETQ. Trimming left V 0 bases short and J 2 bases short, with 12 bases between.

This rearrangement joins TRBV29-1 to TRBJ2-3; 8 bases fit TRBD2. J lost 8 bases, V lost 6 bases, and 13 bases had no gene match. CDR3 length equals 14 residues. The germline V gene has CDR1 SQVTM and CDR2 ANQGSEA. The CDR3 DNA sequence: TGCAGCGTCGCCTTAGGTAGCGGGGCTGGTACGCAGTATTTT. It is translated as CSVALGSGAGTQYF.

V is TRBV6-1 and J is TRBJ2-1; D is ambiguous. Trimming took 6 bases from V and 3 from J, leaving 30 bases between them. The germline gives CDR1 MNHNS, CDR2 SASEGT. The CDR3 length is 20 residues. CDR3 bases: TGTGCCAGCAGCCCACCTAGGTGGCGACGTAATAGCCGAGGCTACAATGAGCAGTTCTTC. It translates to CASSPPRWRRNSRGYNEQFF.

This clonotype was detected many times. This sequence joins TRBV29-1 and TRBJ2-3; D might be TRBD1 (6 bases). Germline CDR1 reads SQVTM; CDR2 reads ANQGSEA. This CDR3 has 12 amino acids. Trimming pared 7 bases from V and 2 bases from J, leaving 10 bases between. The chain's CDR3 is CSAGHLTDTQYF. The CDR3 coding sequence is TGCAGCGCGGGACACCTCACAGATACGCAGTATTTT.

This chain joins TRBV20-1 and TRBJ2-7; 11 bases match TRBD2. The CDR3 runs 15 residues. Per germline, CDR1 DFQATT and CDR2 SNEGSKA (reference sequence). V lost 6 bases, J lost 1 base, and 8 bases stayed unmatched. The CDR3 region has the DNA TGCAGTGCGGCCGAAGTAGCGGGAGGGTCCTACGAGCAGTACTTC. Its protein is CSAAEVAGGSYEQYF.

This clonotype was counted ten times or more. The chain uses TRBV29-1 and TRBJ1-2, with 7 bases fitting TRBD1. Germline V CDR1 and CDR2: SQVTM, ANQGSEA. The CDR3 is made up of 16 amino acids. V trimming: 7 bases; J trimming: 5 bases; junction bases outside the gene matches: 19. The CDR3 coding sequence is TGCAGCGCCCGGCTGCGATCGACAGGGCGGAATTATGGCTACACCTTC. Translated, it gives CSARLRSTGRNYGYTF.

This clonotype was observed at least ten times. This rearrangement joins TRBV18 to TRBJ2-5, with D possibly being TRBD2 (5 bases). V was shortened by 8 bases and J by 1 base, with 11 bases between the two germline ends. Germline V CDR1 and CDR2: KGHSH, LQKENI. The CDR3 has 13 amino acids. The CDR3 sequence is CASSPRGQETQYF. As DNA, the CDR3 is TGTGCCAGCAGTCCCCGGGGCCAAGAGACCCAGTACTTC.

This clonotype was counted only a few times. The chain has TRBV7-2 and TRBJ1-1; D might be TRBD1 (6 bases). V gave up 5 bases and J gave up 1 base, with 11 bases separating them. Germline assignment: CDR1 SGHTA and CDR2 FQGNSA. The CDR3 length is 14 residues. The CDR3 bases are TGTGCCAGCAGCCCCGGGACACCGAACACTGAAGCTTTCTTT. This codes for CASSPGTPNTEAFF.

This clonotype was counted a few times. The rearrangement links TRBV24-1 to TRBJ1-4; D call uncertain. Trimming stripped 8 bases from V and 8 bases from J, with 14 bases between. Germline CDR1 and CDR2: KGHDR and SFDVKD. The length of the CDR3 is 13 residues. CDR3 residues: CATILRVDEKLFF. The CDR3 bases are TGTGCCACCATTCTGAGGGTGGACGAAAAACTGTTTTTT.

V is TRBV10-3 and J is TRBJ2-7; 7 bases map to TRBD1. The CDR3 sequence is 13 residues long. J lost 4 bases, V lost 10 bases, and 10 bases had no gene match. The germline V gene has CDR1 ENHRY and CDR2 SYGVKD. CDR3: CATGQEPSYEQYF. The CDR3 DNA is TGTGCCACCGGACAGGAGCCCTCTTACGAGCAGTACTTC.

A few counts support this clonotype. The CDR3 here is CASSYPSGEGETQYF. The CDR3 nucleotides are TGTGCCAGCAGTTACCCTAGCGGGGAGGGGGAGACCCAGTACTTC. The chain combines TRBV6-2 or TRBV6-3 with TRBJ2-4, with 9 bases matching TRBD2. The J call is in doubt because the DNA end fits TRBJ2-5 better. Germline V gene lookup returns CDR1 MNHEY and CDR2 SVGEGT. The CDR3 covers 15 residues.